This record covers a single T cell receptor (beta chain). What antigen it recognizes has not been identified. Base qualities are not recorded, but no much larger clone differs from it by a single base. The sample is drawn from a study of blood T cell repertoires in COVID-19 (dated by TCRdb to the early 2020s). Turning to the overall study: Collaborator samples came from the United States, Italy and Spain and covered acute and convalescent phases of COVID-19. The prospective study material was composed of cDNA or gDNA derived from T cells, B-cell-depleted T cells, or PBMCs. The samples were drawn from two sources: the first 160 participants of the ongoing ImmuneRACE study, and 950 to 1,500 subjects contributed by 6 global collaborators. The repertoires were released in a freely available public database intended as a resource for research on the immune response to SARS-CoV-2. Subjects who had been exposed to COVID-19, were actively infected with it, or had recovered from it provided the deeply sampled blood TCRbeta repertoires that made up the dataset. Where available, HLA class I and class II types were taken from metadata supplied by the sample provider and were not determined by assay-based typing. Nearly every sample came with metadata listing a de-identified subject ID, COVID-19 status, age in years and sex. Results the study describes overall, beyond this receptor: The quantity of clinical and demographic metadata differed by source and by participant and was supplied without curation.

TCRbeta CDR3 regions were amplified from genomic DNA using the immunoSEQ Assay, a bias-controlled multiplex PCR. In the original analysis: The number of nucleated cells in each sample was estimated from the amplification of reference gene primers within the assay. To quantify the absolute abundance of each unique TCRbeta CDR3 rearrangement, sequence reads were collapsed and filtered. For each sample, productive Simpson clonality was calculated as the square root of Simpson's diversity index across productive rearrangements. This is the immuneACCESS table as TCRdb keeps it, with only in-frame sequences that have V and J called. A part of the clones is gone; compared with another copy, unresolved V genes explain less than half, and the rest is unexplained. Clonal size and the V and J genes are those of that table, whereas D and trimming came from the DNA. In this sample the table shows 150,000 to 200,000 clones, about 90% of which occur a single time. The ten largest clones represent 10% to 11% of the sample.

One collaborating source in Seattle enrolled patients while the patients were actively infected and followed the patients over time throughout the course of disease. Each collaborating institution followed its own protocols to collect whole blood in K2EDTA tubes. For TCRbeta analysis, collaborators shipped samples as frozen whole blood, isolated PBMCs, or DNA extracted from either of those sample types. This TCR came from a woman aged 55-69 years with COVID-19, enrolled during active disease. Sample: peripheral blood.

The CDR3 loop reads CASSSQNYGYTF. The DNA sequence is given as TGTGCCAGCAGTTCGCAGAACTATGGCTACACCTTC. In this chain, TRBV12-3 or TRBV12-4 is recombined with TRBJ1-2; too little of a D gene remains to name it. V gives up 4 bases and J gives up 2 bases, and the segment between their germline ends measures 5 bases. The CDR3 numbers 12 residues from cysteine through phenylalanine. The sequence is cut down to CDR3 DNA, 36 bases in frame from base 1.